A selection of T cell receptor beta chains follows, all from one sample in a study of graft-versus-host responses after intestinal transplantation. Here immunoSEQ multiplex PCR was the method, and the copy in TCRdb shows in-frame clones only, minus some. The profile shows approximately 18,000 clones, approximately 89% of them singletons. The sequencing here drew on PBMCs, taken 220 to 240 days after intestinal transplant. The source is a human patient who received an intestinal transplant, so some T cells may come from the graft donor. Each CDR3 is given with its conserved first and last residue. The D gene is left open where the match is weak. Clone size, where shown, is once, few, many, or a class for clones that have expanded.

d_call: TRBD1; j_call: TRBJ2-5; clone_size: NA; v_call: TRBV10-3; cdr3_aa: CATRTGAQETQYF; cdr3_nt: TGTGCCACCCGGACAGGGGCACAGGAGACCCAGTACTTC
d_call: NA; j_call: TRBJ2-5; clone_size: NA; v_call: TRBV2; cdr3_aa: CASSMSLQETQYF; cdr3_nt: TGTGCCAGCAGTATGAGTCTGCAAGAGACCCAGTACTTC
d_call: NA; j_call: TRBJ2-1; clone_size: NA; v_call: TRBV15; cdr3_aa: CATSKEPGHYNEQFF; cdr3_nt: TGTGCCACCAGCAAGGAACCAGGACACTACAATGAGCAGTTCTTC
d_call: NA; j_call: TRBJ2-3; clone_size: NA; v_call: TRBV27; cdr3_aa: CASTGRDYLTDTQYF; cdr3_nt: TGTGCCAGCACCGGCAGGGATTATTTAACAGATACGCAGTATTTT
d_call: NA; j_call: TRBJ1-3; clone_size: NA; v_call: TRBV7-6; cdr3_aa: CASSPGPSSGNTIYF; cdr3_nt: TGTGCCAGCAGTCCGGGACCCAGCTCTGGAAACACCATATATTTT
d_call: NA; j_call: TRBJ1-6; clone_size: NA; v_call: TRBV5-4; cdr3_aa: CASSLEPGYNSPLHF; cdr3_nt: TGTGCCAGCAGCTTGGAGCCAGGGTATAATTCACCCCTCCACTTT
d_call: TRBD1; j_call: TRBJ2-2; clone_size: NA; v_call: TRBV10-3; cdr3_aa: CAISERQGSIGELFF; cdr3_nt: TGTGCCATCAGTGAGAGACAGGGCAGTATCGGGGAGCTGTTTTTT
d_call: TRBD1; j_call: TRBJ1-3; clone_size: NA; v_call: TRBV7-9; cdr3_aa: CASRTTGGAGNTIYF; cdr3_nt: TGTGCCAGCAGGACCACAGGGGGGGCTGGAAACACCATATATTTT
d_call: TRBD1; j_call: TRBJ1-4; clone_size: NA; v_call: TRBV4-1; cdr3_aa: CASSPGQGGTNEKLFF; cdr3_nt: TGCGCCAGCAGCCCGGGACAGGGAGGAACTAATGAAAAACTGTTTTTT
d_call: NA; j_call: TRBJ1-4; clone_size: NA; v_call: TRBV5-4; cdr3_aa: CASSGNPPTNEKLFF; cdr3_nt: TGTGCCAGCAGCGGAAACCCACCAACTAATGAAAAACTGTTTTTT
d_call: NA; j_call: TRBJ1-2; clone_size: NA; v_call: TRBV5-1; cdr3_aa: CASRVATPPNYGYTF; cdr3_nt: TGCGCCAGCAGAGTTGCGACACCCCCTAACTATGGCTACACCTTC
d_call: NA; j_call: TRBJ1-1; clone_size: NA; v_call: TRBV6-5; cdr3_aa: CASSEWGIPAFF; cdr3_nt: TGTGCCAGCAGTGAATGGGGGATCCCGGCTTTCTTT
d_call: TRBD1; j_call: TRBJ2-2; clone_size: NA; v_call: TRBV5-1; cdr3_aa: CASSALTGTGGELFF; cdr3_nt: TGCGCCAGCAGCGCACTAACCGGGACAGGGGGGGAGCTGTTTTTT
d_call: TRBD2; j_call: TRBJ2-5; clone_size: NA; v_call: TRBV13; cdr3_aa: CASSPTRTSGRETQYF; cdr3_nt: TGTGCCAGCAGCCCTACCCGAACTAGCGGAAGAGAGACCCAGTACTTC
d_call: NA; j_call: TRBJ2-7; clone_size: few; v_call: TRBV27; cdr3_aa: CASSPTAVFYEQYF; cdr3_nt: TGTGCCAGCAGTCCTACGGCAGTATTCTACGAGCAGTACTTC
d_call: TRBD1; j_call: TRBJ2-3; clone_size: NA; v_call: TRBV7-3; cdr3_aa: CASSGTGADTQYF; cdr3_nt: TGTGCCAGCAGCGGTACAGGGGCAGATACGCAGTATTTT
d_call: NA; j_call: TRBJ2-5; clone_size: once; v_call: TRBV5-1; cdr3_aa: CASSGGAPIETQYF; cdr3_nt: TGCGCCAGCAGCGGGGGGGCCCCCATCGAGACCCAGTACTTC
d_call: TRBD2; j_call: TRBJ2-1; clone_size: NA; v_call: TRBV19; cdr3_aa: CASSGLAASYNEQFF; cdr3_nt: TGTGCCAGTAGCGGACTAGCAGCCTCCTACAATGAGCAGTTCTTC
d_call: NA; j_call: TRBJ2-1; clone_size: NA; v_call: TRBV2; cdr3_aa: CASSDQVNEQFF; cdr3_nt: TGTGCCAGCAGTGACCAAGTCAATGAGCAGTTCTTC
d_call: NA; j_call: TRBJ1-1; clone_size: NA; v_call: TRBV5-1; cdr3_aa: CASMTGEADEAFF; cdr3_nt: TGCGCCAGCATGACTGGCGAAGCAGATGAAGCTTTCTTT
d_call: NA; j_call: TRBJ2-1; clone_size: NA; v_call: TRBV19; cdr3_aa: CASSPGHEQFF; cdr3_nt: TGTGCCAGTAGTCCCGGTCATGAGCAGTTCTTC
d_call: TRBD2; j_call: TRBJ2-5; clone_size: NA; v_call: TRBV9; cdr3_aa: CASSPGTSGGLRSETQYF; cdr3_nt: TGTGCCAGCAGCCCCGGGACTAGCGGGGGGCTACGCTCGGAGACCCAGTACTTC
d_call: NA; j_call: TRBJ1-5; clone_size: NA; v_call: TRBV5-8; cdr3_aa: CASSLGPSNQPQHF; cdr3_nt: TGTGCCAGCAGCTTGGGTCCGTCCAATCAGCCCCAGCATTTT
d_call: NA; j_call: TRBJ2-1; clone_size: few; v_call: TRBV9; cdr3_aa: CASSVVGEHEQFF; cdr3_nt: TGTGCCAGCAGCGTAGTCGGGGAGCATGAGCAGTTCTTC
d_call: NA; j_call: TRBJ2-7; clone_size: NA; v_call: TRBV6-1; cdr3_aa: CASSEVPRDGYEQYF; cdr3_nt: TGTGCCAGCAGTGAAGTCCCCCGGGACGGCTACGAGCAGTACTTC
d_call: NA; j_call: TRBJ2-2; clone_size: NA; v_call: TRBV12-5; cdr3_aa: CASGLVQKNTGELFF; cdr3_nt: TGTGCTAGTGGTTTGGTACAAAAAAACACCGGGGAGCTGTTTTTT
d_call: NA; j_call: TRBJ2-5; clone_size: NA; v_call: TRBV11-2; cdr3_aa: CASSSFSVSQETQYF; cdr3_nt: TGTGCCAGCAGCTCTTTCTCGGTGTCACAAGAGACCCAGTACTTC
d_call: NA; j_call: TRBJ1-1; clone_size: NA; v_call: TRBV5-4; cdr3_aa: CASSFSQRMNTEAFF; cdr3_nt: TGTGCCAGCAGCTTCTCTCAGAGAATGAACACTGAAGCTTTCTTT
d_call: NA; j_call: TRBJ2-7; clone_size: NA; v_call: TRBV14; cdr3_aa: CASSQARYYEQYF; cdr3_nt: TGTGCCAGCAGCCAAGCTCGGTATTACGAGCAGTACTTC
d_call: TRBD2; j_call: TRBJ2-7; clone_size: NA; v_call: TRBV11-2; cdr3_aa: CASSPFGGFGGFYEQYF; cdr3_nt: TGTGCCAGCAGCCCCTTCGGGGGTTTCGGGGGGTTCTACGAGCAGTACTTC
d_call: NA; j_call: TRBJ1-3; clone_size: few; v_call: TRBV7-9; cdr3_aa: CASSPLSYSGNTIYF; cdr3_nt: TGTGCCAGCAGTCCACTTTCCTACTCTGGAAACACCATATATTTT
d_call: NA; j_call: TRBJ2-4; clone_size: NA; v_call: TRBV27; cdr3_aa: CASSPRALAKNIQYF; cdr3_nt: TGTGCCAGCAGTCCCCGGGCGTTAGCCAAAAACATTCAGTACTTC
d_call: NA; j_call: TRBJ2-7; clone_size: NA; v_call: TRBV5-1; cdr3_aa: CASSSGAYEQYF; cdr3_nt: TGCGCCAGCAGCTCGGGGGCGTACGAGCAGTACTTC
d_call: TRBD1; j_call: TRBJ2-4; clone_size: once; v_call: TRBV2; cdr3_aa: CAISGTGENIQYF; cdr3_nt: TGTGCCATCTCCGGGACAGGGGAAAACATTCAGTACTTC
d_call: NA; j_call: TRBJ2-2; clone_size: NA; v_call: TRBV29-1; cdr3_aa: CSVEAPDSSGNTGELFF; cdr3_nt: TGCAGCGTTGAAGCTCCGGACAGCTCGGGGAACACCGGGGAGCTGTTTTTT
d_call: NA; j_call: TRBJ1-1; clone_size: NA; v_call: TRBV5-5; cdr3_aa: CASSLLGSEAFF; cdr3_nt: TGTGCCAGCAGCTTATTGGGATCTGAAGCTTTCTTT
d_call: NA; j_call: TRBJ2-7; clone_size: once; v_call: TRBV6-5; cdr3_aa: CACSFYEQYF; cdr3_nt: TGTGCCTGCTCCTTTTACGAGCAGTACTTC
d_call: TRBD1; j_call: TRBJ1-2; clone_size: few; v_call: TRBV2; cdr3_aa: CASKSRGLGYTF; cdr3_nt: TGTGCCAGCAAGTCCAGGGGGCTTGGCTACACCTTC
d_call: NA; j_call: TRBJ2-2; clone_size: NA; v_call: TRBV5-1; cdr3_aa: CASSLPGTNTGELFF; cdr3_nt: TGCGCCAGCAGCTTACCGGGAACGAACACCGGGGAGCTGTTTTTT
d_call: NA; j_call: TRBJ2-2; clone_size: NA; v_call: TRBV27; cdr3_aa: CASRLGWANTGELFF; cdr3_nt: TGTGCCAGCCGACTCGGTTGGGCGAACACCGGGGAGCTGTTTTTT
d_call: NA; j_call: TRBJ2-3; clone_size: NA; v_call: TRBV6-5; cdr3_aa: CASSGPDTQYF; cdr3_nt: TGTGCCAGCAGTGGACCAGATACGCAGTATTTT
d_call: NA; j_call: TRBJ2-2; clone_size: NA; v_call: TRBV6-5; cdr3_aa: CASSYAPGTGELFF; cdr3_nt: TGTGCCAGCAGTTACGCCCCAGGGACCGGGGAGCTGTTTTTT
d_call: NA; j_call: TRBJ1-4; clone_size: NA; v_call: TRBV27; cdr3_aa: CASSSDTNEKLFF; cdr3_nt: TGTGCCAGCAGTTCTGATACTAATGAAAAACTGTTTTTT
d_call: NA; j_call: TRBJ2-7; clone_size: NA; v_call: TRBV10-2; cdr3_aa: CAISPYEQYF; cdr3_nt: TGCGCCATCAGCCCCTACGAGCAGTACTTC
d_call: NA; j_call: TRBJ2-5; clone_size: once; v_call: TRBV5-1; cdr3_aa: CASSENQETQYF; cdr3_nt: TGCGCCAGCAGCGAAAACCAAGAGACCCAGTACTTC
d_call: NA; j_call: TRBJ2-2; clone_size: NA; v_call: TRBV27; cdr3_aa: CASSWTRDTGELFF; cdr3_nt: TGTGCCAGCAGTTGGACGAGGGACACCGGGGAGCTGTTTTTT
d_call: NA; j_call: TRBJ1-1; clone_size: NA; v_call: TRBV6-1; cdr3_aa: CAIGRLNTEAFF; cdr3_nt: TGTGCCATCGGACGGTTGAACACTGAAGCTTTCTTT
d_call: TRBD2; j_call: TRBJ2-5; clone_size: NA; v_call: TRBV7-2; cdr3_aa: CASSLSFSGGYQETQYF; cdr3_nt: TGTGCCAGCAGCTTATCATTCAGCGGGGGGTACCAAGAGACCCAGTACTTC
d_call: NA; j_call: TRBJ1-6; clone_size: NA; v_call: TRBV5-4; cdr3_aa: CASSLEGGYSPLHF; cdr3_nt: TGTGCCAGCAGCTTGGAAGGGGGATATTCACCCCTCCACTTT
d_call: NA; j_call: TRBJ2-1; clone_size: NA; v_call: TRBV4-1; cdr3_aa: CASSQSRWNEQFF; cdr3_nt: TGCGCCAGCAGCCAGAGTAGGTGGAATGAGCAGTTCTTC
d_call: NA; j_call: TRBJ1-2; clone_size: NA; v_call: TRBV7-9; cdr3_aa: CASSLDGHGGLF; cdr3_nt: TGTGCCAGCAGCTTAGACGGCCACGGCGGGCTCTTC
d_call: NA; j_call: TRBJ2-1; clone_size: NA; v_call: TRBV19; cdr3_aa: CASSPGSRNLYNEQFF; cdr3_nt: TGTGCCAGTAGTCCCGGGAGCAGGAACCTTTACAATGAGCAGTTCTTC
d_call: NA; j_call: TRBJ1-6; clone_size: NA; v_call: TRBV25-1; cdr3_aa: CASSDDGNFYNSPLHF; cdr3_nt: TGTGCCAGCAGTGATGATGGGAACTTTTATAATTCACCCCTCCACTTT